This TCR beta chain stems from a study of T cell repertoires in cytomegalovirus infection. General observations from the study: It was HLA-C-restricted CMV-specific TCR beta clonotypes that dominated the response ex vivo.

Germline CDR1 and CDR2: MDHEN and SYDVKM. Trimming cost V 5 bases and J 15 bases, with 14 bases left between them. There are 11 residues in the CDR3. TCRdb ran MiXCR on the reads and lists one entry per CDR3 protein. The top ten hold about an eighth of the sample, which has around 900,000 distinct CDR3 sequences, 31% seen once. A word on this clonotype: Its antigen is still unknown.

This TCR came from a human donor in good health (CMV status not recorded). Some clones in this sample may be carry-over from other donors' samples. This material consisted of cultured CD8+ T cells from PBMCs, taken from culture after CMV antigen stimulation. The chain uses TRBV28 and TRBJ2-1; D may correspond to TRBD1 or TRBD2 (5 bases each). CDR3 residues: CASSPGPRLFF. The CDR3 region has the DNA TGTGCCAGCAGTCCGGGGCCCCGGCTGTTCTTC.